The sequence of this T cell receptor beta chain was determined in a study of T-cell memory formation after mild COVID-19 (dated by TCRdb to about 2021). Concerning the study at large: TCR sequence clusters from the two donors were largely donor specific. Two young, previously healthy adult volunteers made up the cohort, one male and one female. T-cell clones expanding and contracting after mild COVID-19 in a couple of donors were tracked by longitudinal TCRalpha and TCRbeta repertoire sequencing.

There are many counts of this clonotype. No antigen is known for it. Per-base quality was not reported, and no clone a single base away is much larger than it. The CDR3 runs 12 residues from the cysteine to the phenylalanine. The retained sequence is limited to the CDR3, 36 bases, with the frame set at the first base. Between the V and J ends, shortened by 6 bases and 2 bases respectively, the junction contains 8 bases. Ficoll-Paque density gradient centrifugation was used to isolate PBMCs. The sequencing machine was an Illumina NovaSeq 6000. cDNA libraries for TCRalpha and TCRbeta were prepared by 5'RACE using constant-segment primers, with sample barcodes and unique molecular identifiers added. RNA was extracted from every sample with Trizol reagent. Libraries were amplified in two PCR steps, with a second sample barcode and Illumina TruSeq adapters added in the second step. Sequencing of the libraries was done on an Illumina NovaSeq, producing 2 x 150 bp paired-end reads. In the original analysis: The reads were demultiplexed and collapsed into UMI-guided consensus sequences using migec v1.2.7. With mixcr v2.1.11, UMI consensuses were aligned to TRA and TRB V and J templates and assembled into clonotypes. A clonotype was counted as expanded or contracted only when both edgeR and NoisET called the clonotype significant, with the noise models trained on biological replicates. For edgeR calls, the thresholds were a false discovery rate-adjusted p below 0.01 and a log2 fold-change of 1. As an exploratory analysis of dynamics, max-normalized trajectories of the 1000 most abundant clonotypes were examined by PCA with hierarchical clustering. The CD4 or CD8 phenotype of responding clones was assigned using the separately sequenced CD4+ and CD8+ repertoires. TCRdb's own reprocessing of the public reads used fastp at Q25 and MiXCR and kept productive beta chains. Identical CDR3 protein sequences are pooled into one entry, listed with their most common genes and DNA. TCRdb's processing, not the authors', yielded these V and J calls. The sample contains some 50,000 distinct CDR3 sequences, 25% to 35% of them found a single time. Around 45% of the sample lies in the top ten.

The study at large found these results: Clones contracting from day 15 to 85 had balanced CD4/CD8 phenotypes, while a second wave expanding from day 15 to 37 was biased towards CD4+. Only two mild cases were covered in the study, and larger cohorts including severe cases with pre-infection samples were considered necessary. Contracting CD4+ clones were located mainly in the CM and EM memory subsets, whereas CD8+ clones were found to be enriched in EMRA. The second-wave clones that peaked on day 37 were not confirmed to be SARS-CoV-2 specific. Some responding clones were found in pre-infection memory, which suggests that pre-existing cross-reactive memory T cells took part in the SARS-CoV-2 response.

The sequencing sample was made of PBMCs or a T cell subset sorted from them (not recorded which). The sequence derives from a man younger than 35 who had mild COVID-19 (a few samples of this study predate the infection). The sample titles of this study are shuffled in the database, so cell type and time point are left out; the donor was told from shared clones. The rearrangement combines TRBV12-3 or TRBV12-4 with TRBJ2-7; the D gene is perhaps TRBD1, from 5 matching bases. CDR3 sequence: CASSQTAYEQYF. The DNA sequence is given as TGTGCCAGCAGCCAGACAGCCTACGAGCAGTACTTC.